Sequencing of this T cell receptor beta chain was carried out in a study of CD8+CD57+ T cells in acquired aplastic anemia. The authors sequenced patients whose flow cytometry had shown CD8+CD57+ cell expansion. Blood was sampled before the patients had received any therapy. Concerning this clonotype itself: Its specificity is not known. Being one base from a much bigger clone, this may be a read error.

Trimming removed 8 bases from V and 7 bases from J, with 24 bases in between. There are 15 residues in the CDR3. In germline, CDR1 is MNHNS, CDR2 SASEGT. Genomic DNA served as template for TCR beta VDJ and CDR3 profiling. A single record per CDR3 protein comes from TCRdb applying MiXCR to the reads. This sample carries about 160,000 distinct CDR3 sequences, roughly 50% of them seen once, and the ten largest clones take more than 30%. Study results and caveats: Researchers report that twenty-nine CD8+ CDR3 sequences appeared in both patients and controls.

J is TRBJ2-7 and V is TRBV6-1; D perhaps matches TRBD2 (6 bases). This clonotype was sampled from a human donor with aplastic anemia. The sequencing input was sorted CD4+, CD8+, or CD8+CD57+ T cells (not recorded which) from PBMCs. The CDR3 here is CASGADTMGLGEQYF. CDR3 bases: TGTGCCAGCGGCGCAGATACAATGGGACTGGGGGAGCAGTACTTC.